This T cell receptor beta chain came from a study of shared clonotypes between healthy human individuals. The study's findings and limits: What rarefaction showed was incomplete sorted-subset sequencing despite large depth. Only blood samples were collected, and tissue repertoires likely differ. Estimated richness values were generally larger in naive subsets than in memory subsets.

The donors were all Caucasian adults (living in Nashville, Tennessee). CDR1 is MNHNS, CDR2 SASEGT, per germline. CDR3 length equals 15 residues. V dropped 6 bases and J dropped 1; count of bases not matched to a gene: 5. In this sample, this clone turned up once. Its antigen is as yet unknown. The same CDR3 also results from other DNA sequences found in this sample. The protocol was immunoSEQ multiplex PCR, while the TCRdb copy is restricted to in-frame clones and leaves out a portion. The sample shows 2 million to 3 million clones, approximately 90% of them seen only once. The sequence derives from a man aged 18 to 30 in good health. Sequencing was performed on naive CD4+ T cells sorted from blood. Stated subset: CD45RA+ positively selected. V is TRBV6-1 and J is TRBJ2-7; 11 nucleotides agree with TRBD1. The CDR3 loop is CASRAGTGGSYEQYF. The CDR3 DNA reads as TGTGCCAGCAGGGCCGGGACAGGGGGTTCCTACGAGCAGTACTTC.